The 24 T cell receptor beta chains presented below share a single source sample, sequenced in a study of blood T cell repertoires in COVID-19. The repertoire was sequenced with immunoSEQ multiplex PCR; TCRdb's copy has only in-frame clones and lacks some. The table shows over 250,000 clones, with about 85% occurring only once. Sequencing input: peripheral blood. These receptors were obtained from a human donor in a cohort sampled during active COVID-19.

The chain has TRBV6-2 or TRBV6-3 and TRBJ2-1; 9 positions agree with TRBD2. The V gene's germline CDR1 is MNHEY and CDR2 SVGEGT. This CDR3 region has 14 residues. V was pared by 5 bases and J by 6 bases, with 5 bases of the junction left unmatched. The CDR3 nucleotides read TGTGCCAGCAGTGCTAGCGGGAAGGGCAATGAGCAGTTCTTC. Translated: CASSASGKGNEQFF.

This sequence joins TRBV5-4 and TRBJ1-2, with D tentatively TRBD1 (5 bases). Per the germline V gene, CDR1 is SGHNT and CDR2 is YYREEE (reference sequence). The CDR3 has 14 amino acids. With 3 bases removed from V and 2 bases from J, the gap between germline ends came to 11 bases. The CDR3 DNA is TGTGCCAGCAGCTCGAACCGGGGGAACTATGGCTACACCTTC. Translated, it gives CASSSNRGNYGYTF. Looking up the rest from reference TRBV5-4 and TRBJ1-2 gives the full variable domain: ETGVTQSPTHLIKTRGQQVTLRCSSQSGHNTVSWYQQALGQGPQFIFQYYREEENGRGNFPPRFSGLQFPNYSSELNVNALELDDSALYLCASSSNRGNYGYTFGSGTRLTVV.

The J gene is TRBJ1-2, the V gene TRBV29-1; 8 bases fit TRBD1. V shed 7 bases, J shed 8 bases, and the junction held 6 bases outside the gene matches. CDR3 length equals 11 residues. CDR1 is SQVTM, CDR2 ANQGSEA, per germline. CDR3 in DNA: TGCAGCGGAGGACAGGGCGGCGGCTACACCTTC. This translates into CSGGQGGGYTF.

This sequence joins TRBV4-1 and TRBJ2-1; 9 bases align to TRBD2. There are 16 residues in the CDR3. J lost 15 bases, V lost 0 bases, and 15 bases had no gene match. CDR1 is MGHRA and CDR2 is YSYEKL in the germline V gene. This CDR3 is CASSQDPATLAGLRFF. CDR3 coding DNA: TGCGCCAGCAGCCAAGACCCTGCGACCCTAGCGGGATTGAGGTTCTTC.

The chain employs TRBV10-3 and TRBJ2-5, with unresolved D. Germline values: CDR1 ENHRY, CDR2 SYGVKD. V was trimmed by 0 bases and J by 3 bases, leaving 11 bases between them. The CDR3 spans 15 residues. CDR3 residues: CAISESAGRKETQYF. CDR3 in DNA: TGTGCCATCAGTGAGTCGGCTGGCAGAAAAGAGACCCAGTACTTC.

This clone was found once. The V gene is TRBV16, the J gene TRBJ2-3, with a weak D call TRBD1 (5 bases). This CDR3 is built from 14 residues. V lost 4 bases, J lost 0 bases, and 8 bases lay in between. The germline V gene encodes CDR1 KGHSY and CDR2 FQNENV. CDR3 nucleotides: TGTGCCAGCAGCCTAGCAGGGAGCACAGATACGCAGTATTTT. Residues: CASSLAGSTDTQYF.

The chain has TRBV28 and TRBJ2-7, with TRBD1 identical over 7 bases. The germline V gene encodes CDR1 MDHEN and CDR2 SYDVKM. The CDR3 totals 16 residues. V shed 5 bases, J shed 3 bases, and the junction held 13 bases outside the gene matches. The CDR3 DNA is TGTGCCAGCAGTGCCGCGTCCCGACAGGGTAACTACGAGCAGTACTTC. Translation gives CASSAASRQGNYEQYF.

The rearrangement links TRBV18 to TRBJ1-2; TRBD1 matches 7 bases. The germline V gene encodes CDR1 KGHSH and CDR2 LQKENI. J was trimmed by 10 bases and V by 3 bases; bases with no gene match: 20. The CDR3 loop spans 17 amino acids. In nucleotides, the CDR3 is TGTGCCAGCTCACCCAAAAGGACGACCGGGACAGCCTGGCTCTACACCTTC. Its translation is CASSPKRTTGTAWLYTF.

The CDR3 loop reads CASSQAASSQFF. The CDR3 bases are TGTGCCAGCAGCCAAGCCGCTAGCTCGCAGTTCTTC. The gene calls are TRBV3-1 (or the pseudogene TRBV3-2) and TRBJ2-1, with a possible D match to TRBD2 (5 bases). The ends were cut back, 1 base at V and 12 bases at J, with 10 bases in the middle. The CDR3 has 12 residues. Per the germline V gene, CDR1 is LGHDT and CDR2 is YNNKEL (reference sequence).

V usage is TRBV11-2 and J usage is TRBJ1-2; D is possibly TRBD1 (6 bases). Trimming cost V 0 bases and J 14 bases, with 19 bases left between them. This CDR3 spans 14 amino acids. Germline V CDR1 and CDR2: SGHAT, FQNNGV. In DNA, the CDR3 is TGTGCCAGCAGCTTAGATGCCGGGGGGCTGCCCCCTACCTTC. Protein product: CASSLDAGGLPPTF.

The rearrangement joins TRBV12-3 or TRBV12-4 to TRBJ2-5, with TRBD2 matching over 7 bases. CDR3 length: 11 residues. Losses at the gene ends were 4 bases for V and 12 bases for J; bases not matched to a gene: 5. The CDR3 DNA is TGTGCCAGCAGTTCTGCGGGAGCGGAGTACTTC. Encoded protein: CASSSAGAEYF.

This clone was picked up many times. The chain links TRBV27 to TRBJ1-2; D is unclear. V lost 5 bases to trimming and J lost 3 bases, with 7 bases between them. This CDR3 contains 12 residues. Germline-derived CDR1 and CDR2 are MNHEY and SMNVEV (reference sequence). The CDR3 nucleotides are TGTGCCAGCAGTACACGGGACTATGGCTACACCTTC. Translation gives CASSTRDYGYTF.

V is TRBV3-1 (or the pseudogene TRBV3-2) and J is TRBJ2-1; 10 nucleotides line up with TRBD2. This CDR3 region has 16 residues. J was trimmed by 7 bases and V by 1 base; bases with no gene match: 7. The germline CDR1 and CDR2 sequences are LGHDT and YNNKEL (reference sequence). In nucleotides, the CDR3 is TGTGCCAGCAGCCAAGTTCTACTAGCGGGGACTAATGAGCAGTTCTTC. This codes for CASSQVLLAGTNEQFF.

This clone showed up just a few times. V and J are TRBV7-9 and TRBJ1-5; perhaps TRBD1 as D (5 bases). This CDR3 has 15 amino acids. Germline values: CDR1 SEHNR, CDR2 FQNEAQ (reference sequence). V was clipped by 4 bases and J by 4 bases, with 14 bases between them. CDR3 nucleotides: TGTGCCAGCAGCTATGGCACCGGGGGAAATCAGCCCCAGCATTTT. Translating it yields CASSYGTGGNQPQHF.

The chain has TRBV3-1 (or the pseudogene TRBV3-2) and TRBJ2-4; the match to TRBD1 covers 9 bases. CDR3 length: 14 amino acids. Looked up from germline, CDR1 is LGHDT and CDR2 is YNNKEL (reference sequence). The J segment lost 8 bases and the V segment lost 5 bases, leaving 7 bases of the junction unmatched. The CDR3 here is CASSNRGLRDIQYF. The CDR3 nucleotides read TGTGCCAGCAGCAACAGGGGGCTTAGGGACATTCAGTACTTC.

V is TRBV28 and J is TRBJ2-1; 9 bases agree with TRBD2. The V gene's germline CDR1 is MDHEN and CDR2 SYDVKM. This CDR3 is built from 19 residues. Trimming took 4 bases from V and 2 from J; bases not matched to a gene: 15. CDR3 protein: CASSSTAGGPVATYNEQFF. In nucleotides, the CDR3 is TGTGCCAGCAGTTCTACCGCGGGAGGGCCCGTCGCGACCTACAATGAGCAGTTCTTC. Filled out from reference TRBV28 and TRBJ2-1, the complete variable domain reads DVKVTQSSRYLVKRTGEKVFLECVQDMDHENMFWYRQDPGLGLRLIYFSYDVKMKEKGDIPEGYSVSREKKERFSLILESASTNQTSMYLCASSSTAGGPVATYNEQFFGPGTRLTVL.

This sequence joins TRBV7-2 and TRBJ2-2; 9 positions agree with TRBD2. Germline trimming cut 1 base from V and 4 bases from J; bases unmatched to any gene: 7. CDR1 is SGHTA and CDR2 is FQGNSA in the germline V gene. The CDR3 runs 17 residues. The CDR3 region is CASSLGSSGRSTGELFF. In nucleotides, the CDR3 is TGTGCCAGCAGCTTAGGATCAAGCGGGAGGTCCACCGGGGAGCTGTTTTTT.

The chain joins TRBV18 to TRBJ1-5; weak D call: TRBD1 (5 bases). Germline V lookup: CDR1 KGHSH, CDR2 LQKENI. The CDR3 extends over 14 amino acids. V lost 0 bases to trimming and J lost 4 bases, with 7 bases between them. The CDR3 DNA reads as TGTGCCAGCTCACCACCGGCAGGGAATCAGCCCCAGCATTTT. It translates to CASSPPAGNQPQHF. The full variable domain, completed using reference TRBV18 and TRBJ1-5, is NAGVMQNPRHLVRRRGQEARLRCSPMKGHSHVYWYRQLPEEGLKFMVYLQKENIIDESGMPKERFSAEFPKEGPSILRIQQVVRGDSAAYFCASSPPAGNQPQHFGDGTRLSIL.

The V gene is TRBV5-1, the J gene TRBJ1-2, with 9 bases lining up with TRBD1. Germline V CDR1 and CDR2: SGHRS, YFSETQ. V was clipped by 4 bases and J by 7 bases; unmatched bases: 8. CDR3 length equals 14 residues. In nucleotides, the CDR3 is TGCGCCAGCAGCGCTCCGGGACAGGGACGTGGCTACACCTTC. As protein: CASSAPGQGRGYTF.

The rearrangement links TRBV19 to TRBJ2-6; no clear D. CDR1 and CDR2 from the germline V gene are LNHDA and SQIVND (reference sequence). The V gene lost 7 bases and the J gene lost 1 base, with 11 bases spanning the gap. The CDR3 spans 15 residues. The CDR3 loop is CASTLAQSGANVLTF. The CDR3 nucleotides read TGTGCCAGTACTCTCGCACAGTCTGGGGCCAACGTCCTGACTTTC.

This clone appeared once. V gene TRBV2 combines with J gene TRBJ1-1, with TRBD1 identical over 7 bases. Germline CDR1 and CDR2: SNHLY and FYNNEI. The CDR3 is 19 amino acids. V lost 4 bases, J lost 0 bases, and 17 bases stayed unmatched. The CDR3: CASSGIFWRQGAMNTEAFF. CDR3 sequence (DNA): TGTGCCAGCAGTGGGATTTTCTGGAGACAGGGAGCCATGAACACTGAAGCTTTCTTT. The full variable domain, in which reference TRBV2 and TRBJ1-1 provide the parts outside the CDR3, is EPEVTQTPSHQVTQMGQEVILRCVPISNHLYFYWYRQILGQKVEFLVSFYNNEISEKSEIFDDQFSVERPDGSNFTLKIRSTKLEDSAMYFCASSGIFWRQGAMNTEAFFGQGTRLTVV.

This chain connects TRBV23-1 to TRBJ2-3, with 7 bases identical to TRBD1. TRBV23-1 is an ORF, and what it does is uncertain. The junction had 3 bases not matched to a gene; V was cut back by 6 bases and J by 6 bases. CDR3 length: 12 amino acids. CDR3 sequence: CASRLRGDTQYF. The CDR3 DNA follows: TGCGCCAGCAGACTCAGGGGGGATACGCAGTATTTT.

This clone was found a few times. The chain employs TRBV9 and TRBJ2-2, with D hard to call. Germline lookup yields CDR1 SGDLS and CDR2 YYNGEE. The germline V and J ends were trimmed by 6 bases and 1 base, with 7 bases remaining between them. This CDR3 has 13 residues. The CDR3 DNA is TGTGCCAGCAACGCAGGGAACACCGGGGAGCTGTTTTTT. Translated, it gives CASNAGNTGELFF.

The chain uses TRBV28 and TRBJ1-2; TRBD1 matches 7 bases. Germline trimming cut 6 bases from V and 8 bases from J; bases unmatched to any gene: 12. The CDR3 consists of 14 residues. CDR1 is MDHEN and CDR2 is SYDVKM in the germline V gene. CDR3 coding DNA: TGTGCCAGCAGATGGACAGGTGGGGGGCAGGGCTACACCTTC. Translation gives CASRWTGGGQGYTF.